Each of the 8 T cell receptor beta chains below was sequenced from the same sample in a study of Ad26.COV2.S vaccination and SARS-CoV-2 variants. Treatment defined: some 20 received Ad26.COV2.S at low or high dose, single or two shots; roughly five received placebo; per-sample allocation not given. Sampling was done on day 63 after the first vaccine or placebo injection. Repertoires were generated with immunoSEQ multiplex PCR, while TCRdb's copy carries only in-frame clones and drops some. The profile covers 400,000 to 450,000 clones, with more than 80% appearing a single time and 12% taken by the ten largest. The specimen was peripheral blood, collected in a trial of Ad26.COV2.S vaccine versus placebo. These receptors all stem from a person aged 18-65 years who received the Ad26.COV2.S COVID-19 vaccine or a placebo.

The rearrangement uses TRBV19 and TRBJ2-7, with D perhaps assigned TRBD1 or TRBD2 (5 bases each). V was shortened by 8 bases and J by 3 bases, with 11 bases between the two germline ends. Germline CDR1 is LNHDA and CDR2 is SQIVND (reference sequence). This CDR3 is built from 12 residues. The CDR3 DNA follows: TGTGCCAGTGGAGGACATCTCTACGAGCAGTACTTC. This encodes CASGGHLYEQYF.

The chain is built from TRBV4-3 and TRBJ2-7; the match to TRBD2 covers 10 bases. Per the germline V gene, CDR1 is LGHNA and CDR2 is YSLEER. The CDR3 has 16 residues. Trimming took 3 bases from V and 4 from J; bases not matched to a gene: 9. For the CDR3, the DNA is TGCGCCAGCAGCCAGAACCATCTAGCGGGAGCTTACGAGCAGTACTTC. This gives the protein CASSQNHLAGAYEQYF.

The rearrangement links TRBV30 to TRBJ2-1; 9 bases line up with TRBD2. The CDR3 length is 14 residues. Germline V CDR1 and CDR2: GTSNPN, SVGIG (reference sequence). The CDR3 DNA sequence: TGTGCTTGCCTATCGGCGGGAGGGCCTAATGAGCAGTTCTTC. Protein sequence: CACLSAGGPNEQFF.

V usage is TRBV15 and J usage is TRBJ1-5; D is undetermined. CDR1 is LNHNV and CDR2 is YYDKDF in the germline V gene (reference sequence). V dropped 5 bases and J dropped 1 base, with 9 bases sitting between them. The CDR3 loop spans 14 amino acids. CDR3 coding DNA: TGTGCCACCAGCGGAGGTCCGAGCAATCAGCCCCAGCATTTT. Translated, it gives CATSGGPSNQPQHF.

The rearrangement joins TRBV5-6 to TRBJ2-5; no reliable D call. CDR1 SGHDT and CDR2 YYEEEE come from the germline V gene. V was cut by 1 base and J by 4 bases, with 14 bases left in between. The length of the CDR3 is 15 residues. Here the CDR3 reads CASSLNFWVGETQYF. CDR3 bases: TGTGCCAGCAGCTTGAATTTCTGGGTTGGAGAGACCCAGTACTTC. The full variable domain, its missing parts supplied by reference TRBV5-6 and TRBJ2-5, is DAGVTQSPTHLIKTRGQQVTLRCSPKSGHDTVSWYQQALGQGPQFIFQYYEEEERQRGNFPDRFSGHQFPNYSSELNVNALLLGDSALYLCASSLNFWVGETQYFGPGTRLLVL.

CDR3 sequence reads: CASSSPGQLTYEQFF. CDR3 coding DNA: TGTGCCAGTAGTTCTCCGGGACAACTAACGTATGAGCAGTTCTTC. This chain uses TRBV19 with TRBJ2-1; a possible D gene is TRBD1 (6 bases). The V and J ends lost 5 bases and 8 bases respectively, with 19 bases between them. CDR3 length: 15 residues. Germline CDR1 LNHDA, CDR2 SQIVND (reference sequence).

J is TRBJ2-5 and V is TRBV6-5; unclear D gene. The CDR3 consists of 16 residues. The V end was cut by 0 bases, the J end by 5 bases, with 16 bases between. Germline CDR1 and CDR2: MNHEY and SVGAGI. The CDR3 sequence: CASSYSSLTKWETQYF. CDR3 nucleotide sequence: TGTGCCAGCAGTTACTCTAGCCTCACGAAGTGGGAGACCCAGTACTTC.

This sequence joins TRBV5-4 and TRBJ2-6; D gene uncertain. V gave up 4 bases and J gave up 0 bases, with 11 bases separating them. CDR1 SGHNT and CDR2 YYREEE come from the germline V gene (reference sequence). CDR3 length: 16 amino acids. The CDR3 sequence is CASSPSLVSGANVLTF. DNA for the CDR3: TGTGCCAGCAGCCCAAGTCTGGTCTCTGGGGCCAACGTCCTGACTTTC.